The rows below give T cell receptor beta chains drawn from one sample of a study of cytomegalovirus exposure and HLA in healthy donors. Here immunoSEQ multiplex PCR was the method, and the copy in TCRdb shows in-frame clones only, minus some. The specimen's table records 180,000 or so clones. Sequencing was carried out using PBMCs. Receptors originate from a boy under 18 in good health and CMV-seronegative. The CDR3 runs from the conserved cysteine through the conserved F or W. The D gene is left open where the match is weak.

j_call	v_call	d_call	cdr3_aa	cdr3_nt
TRBJ2-3	TRBV29-1	-	CSVGPLSGYSTDTQYF	TGCAGCGTTGGGCCCCTGAGCGGTTATAGCACAGATACGCAGTATTTT
TRBJ1-1	TRBV27	-	CASSFQNSNTEAFF	TGTGCCAGCAGTTTTCAGAATTCGAACACTGAAGCTTTCTTT
TRBJ1-6	TRBV28	-	CASISSGQPSSYNSPLHF	TGTGCCAGCATCTCGTCCGGACAGCCGAGCTCCTATAATTCACCCCTCCACTTT
TRBJ2-7	TRBV19	-	CASSMAPSRAYEQYF	TGTGCCAGTAGTATGGCTCCTAGCCGTGCCTACGAGCAGTACTTC
TRBJ1-2	TRBV11-2	-	CASSGRGINYGYTF	TGTGCCAGCAGCGGCAGGGGAATTAACTATGGCTACACCTTC
TRBJ2-7	TRBV7-6	-	CASSRDRQGEQYF	TGTGCCAGCAGCCGAGACAGGCAGGGGGAGCAGTACTTC
TRBJ1-1	TRBV2	TRBD1	CASRGTVTEAFF	TGTGCCAGCAGGGGGACAGTGACTGAAGCTTTCTTT
TRBJ1-2	TRBV5-1	-	CASKDDSYGYTF	TGCGCCAGCAAAGATGACTCTTATGGCTACACCTTC
TRBJ1-2	TRBV6-1	TRBD1	CASSEALDRGYGYTF	TGTGCCAGCAGTGAAGCGCTAGACAGGGGTTACGGCTACACCTTC
TRBJ2-1	TRBV27	TRBD2	CASSTGLAFPYNEQFF	TGTGCCAGCAGTACCGGACTAGCGTTCCCCTACAATGAGCAGTTCTTC
TRBJ1-6	TRBV10-2	-	CASTYSGEGNSPLHF	TGCGCCAGCACCTACAGTGGAGAGGGTAATTCACCCCTCCACTTT
TRBJ1-6	TRBV19	TRBD1	CASSSLGQGNSPLHF	TGTGCCAGTAGTTCCTTGGGACAGGGTAACTCACCCCTCCACTTT
TRBJ1-2	TRBV5-4	TRBD1	CASSSRTGDNYGYTF	TGTGCCAGCAGCTCGAGGACAGGGGACAACTATGGCTACACCTTC
TRBJ2-7	TRBV9	TRBD1	CASSPGQGLVEQYF	TGTGCCAGCAGTCCGGGACAGGGGCTCGTCGAGCAGTACTTC
TRBJ1-1	TRBV5-1	TRBD1	CASSPGTGEDTEAFF	TGCGCCAGCAGCCCCGGGACAGGGGAGGACACTGAAGCTTTCTTT
TRBJ2-1	TRBV6-6	-	CASRGLTGSYNEQFF	TGTGCCAGCAGGGGATTAACAGGATCCTACAATGAGCAGTTCTTC
TRBJ1-3	TRBV27	-	CASSDTGPGNTIYF	TGTGCCAGCAGTGATACAGGGCCTGGAAACACCATATATTTT
TRBJ2-1	TRBV5-4	-	CASSLWGGPRPVGEQFF	TGTGCCAGCAGCTTGTGGGGAGGACCGCGTCCGGTCGGTGAGCAGTTCTTC
TRBJ2-1	TRBV10-2	-	CASSRQGGDEQFF	TGCGCCAGCAGCAGACAGGGCGGGGATGAGCAGTTCTTC
TRBJ1-1	TRBV6-1	TRBD1	CATDRVKGNTEAFF	TGTGCCACCGACAGGGTGAAGGGGAACACTGAAGCTTTCTTT
TRBJ1-5	TRBV29-1	-	CSTQVGGAQHF	TGCAGTACCCAGGTGGGGGGGGCCCAGCATTTT